What follows are 4 T cell receptor beta chains derived from one specimen sequenced in a study of PD-L1 blockade in urothelial cancer. Time point defined: peripheral blood 6 weeks after treatment start. Method: immunoSEQ multiplex PCR; TCRdb's copy keeps in-frame clones and lacks some. The sample includes about 110,000 clones, more than 85% of them seen just once. The material sequenced was PBMCs, taken around atezolizumab (anti-PD-L1) treatment. All receptors come from a man between 60 and 70 years old with urothelial cancer.

CDR3 sequence (DNA): TGTGCCAGCAGTTTAGGGCAGGGTGGGGCTGGCTACACCTTC. The encoded protein is CASSLGQGGAGYTF. The chain couples TRBV27 to TRBJ1-2, with a tentative D call TRBD1 (5 bases). CDR1 MNHEY and CDR2 SMNVEV come from the germline V gene (reference sequence). The CDR3 is 14 amino acids. V was cut by 2 bases and J by 7 bases, with 14 bases left in between.

The CDR3 DNA sequence: TGTGCCAGCAGCCAAGATGCAGTGCGGGGCTATGGCTACACCTTC. It is translated as CASSQDAVRGYGYTF. V usage is TRBV4-2 and J usage is TRBJ1-2; D uncertain. The germline gives CDR1 LGHNA, CDR2 YNFKEQ. The CDR3 is 15 residues long. Trimming pared 0 bases from V and 4 bases from J, leaving 12 bases between.

V usage is TRBV7-2 and J usage is TRBJ1-4; no clear D gene. The CDR3 totals 15 residues. CDR1 is SGHTA and CDR2 is FQGNSA in the germline V gene. With 6 bases removed from V and 3 bases from J, the gap between germline ends came to 14 bases. The CDR3 protein is CASRVLGEPNEKLFF. The CDR3 bases are TGTGCCAGCAGGGTACTTGGAGAGCCTAATGAAAAACTGTTTTTT. Together with reference TRBV7-2 and TRBJ1-4, the CDR3 gives the full variable domain: GAGVSQSPSNKVTEKGKDVELRCDPISGHTALYWYRQSLGQGLEFLIYFQGNSAPDKSGLPSDRFSAERTGGSVSTLTIQRTQQEDSAVYLCASRVLGEPNEKLFFGSGTQLSVL.

The V gene is TRBV10-1, the J gene TRBJ2-3; 9 bases match TRBD2. The CDR3 has 16 residues. After removal of 2 bases from V and 1 base from J, the junction contained 4 bases not matched to a gene. Germline V gene lookup returns CDR1 WNHNN and CDR2 SYGVQD (reference sequence). The CDR3 bases are TGCGCCAGCAGTGAGGGTAGCGGGAGAGGCACAGATACGCAGTATTTT. This encodes CASSEGSGRGTDTQYF.